These 11 T cell receptor beta chains were sequenced from one sample in a study of T cells in Graves' hyperthyroidism and ophthalmopathy. What was amplified from RNA transcripts were TCR beta CDR3 regions. A set of HTBI primers served as the primers for a first-round RT-PCR of the TCR CDR3. TCRdb re-called the multiplex PCR reads with MiXCR, one entry per CDR3 protein. This repertoire shows 550,000 to 600,000 distinct CDR3 sequences, about a sixth found once; its top ten account for around 18%. Sequencing was carried out using blood. The receptors were gathered from a woman between 18 and 29 years old with Graves' hyperthyroidism.

In regard to this clonotype: A clone one base away is much larger, so this may be a read error. The CDR3 DNA is TGTGCCAGTAGTGAAGGACTAGCGGGCACTCGCGGCGGTGAGCAGTTCTTC. Translating gives CASSEGLAGTRGGEQFF. V gene TRBV19 combines with J gene TRBJ2-1; 11 bases are shared with TRBD2. The junction had 15 bases not matched to a gene; V was cut back by 5 bases and J by 9 bases. The CDR3 has 17 residues. CDR1 is LNHDA and CDR2 is SQIVND in the germline V gene (reference sequence). Full variable domain (remainder filled in from reference TRBV19 and TRBJ2-1): DGGITQSPKYLFRKEGQNVTLSCEQNLNHDAMYWYRQDPGQGLRLIYYSQIVNDFQKGDIAEGYSVSREKKESFPLTVTSAQKNPTAFYLCASSEGLAGTRGGEQFFGPGTRLTVL.

This clonotype was counted many times. This rearrangement joins TRBV11-3 to TRBJ2-3; 9 bases map to TRBD2. Germline CDR1 and CDR2: SGHNT and YENEEA. Trimming took 5 bases from V and 4 from J; bases not matched to a gene: 7. This CDR3 is built from 15 residues. CDR3 sequence reads: CASSAGLADSDTQYF. DNA of the CDR3: TGTGCCAGCAGCGCGGGACTAGCTGATTCAGATACGCAGTATTTT.

The chain recombines TRBV11-3 with TRBJ1-6; D call uncertain. V was pared by 0 bases and J by 8 bases, with 8 bases between. The CDR3 runs 14 residues. CDR1 is SGHNT, CDR2 YENEEA, per germline. In nucleotides, the CDR3 is TGTGCCAGCAGCTTAGAAGTGAATTATTCACCCCTCCACTTT. Its translation is CASSLEVNYSPLHF.

The chain combines TRBV6-6 with TRBJ2-6; D is perhaps TRBD1 (5 bases). From germline, CDR1 is MNHNY and CDR2 SVGAGI (reference sequence). The CDR3 has 16 residues. The V end lost 0 bases, the J end lost 1 base, and 7 bases lay between the germline ends. In nucleotides, the CDR3 is TGTGCCAGCAGTTACTCACAGGCTTCTGGGGCCAACGTCCTGACTTTC. Its translation is CASSYSQASGANVLTF.

The V gene is TRBV6-1, the J gene TRBJ2-4, with D possibly matching TRBD2 (6 bases). The CDR3 has 12 residues. CDR1 MNHNS and CDR2 SASEGT come from the germline V gene. V lost 7 bases and J 9 bases, leaving 13 bases between the germline ends. The CDR3 here is CASTIGGVIQYF. The CDR3 DNA reads as TGTGCCAGCACGATCGGAGGGGTCATTCAGTACTTC.

This clonotype has only a few counts. The V call is TRBV28, the J call TRBJ1-6; D remains ambiguous. The V and J ends lost 6 bases and 9 bases respectively, with 18 bases between them. The CDR3 has 15 amino acids. Germline V gene lookup returns CDR1 MDHEN and CDR2 SYDVKM. CDR3 coding DNA: TGTGCCAGCAGCCCAGCAGTGCCCATGTTTTCACCCCTCCACTTT. Translated, it gives CASSPAVPMFSPLHF.

This clonotype was counted ten times or more. The V and J genes are TRBV24-1 and TRBJ1-2; no clear D gene. Trimming took 1 base from V and 5 from J, leaving 7 bases between them. The CDR3 extends over 13 amino acids. Germline V gene sequence: CDR1 KGHDR, CDR2 SFDVKD. Written as DNA, the CDR3 is TGTGCCACCAGTGATTTTGGAGGGTATGGCTACACCTTC. Translated, it gives CATSDFGGYGYTF.

This clonotype was counted ten times or more. The chain recombines TRBV27 with TRBJ2-5; 7 nucleotides line up with TRBD1. This CDR3 spans 14 amino acids. The J segment lost 2 bases and the V segment lost 4 bases, leaving 4 bases of the junction unmatched. Germline loops: CDR1 MNHEY, CDR2 SMNVEV (reference sequence). The CDR3 DNA follows: TGTGCCAGCAGTTCCCTGGGACAGCAAGAGACCCAGTACTTC. Its protein is CASSSLGQQETQYF.

This clonotype was seen more than once but under ten times. The chain couples TRBV20-1 to TRBJ2-1, with 9 positions matching TRBD2. The trim removed 0 bases at V and 6 bases at J, leaving 9 bases unmatched. The CDR3 runs to 16 residues. CDR1 DFQATT and CDR2 SNEGSKA come from the germline V gene (reference sequence). DNA for the CDR3: TGCAGTGCTAGAGATCCGTTTGGCGGGAGGGGCAATGAGCAGTTCTTC. This sequence encodes CSARDPFGGRGNEQFF.

The V gene is TRBV20-1, the J gene TRBJ2-1, with D maybe TRBD2 (6 bases). This CDR3 region has 14 residues. The V gene's germline CDR1 is DFQATT and CDR2 SNEGSKA (reference sequence). The V gene lost 4 bases and the J gene lost 2 bases, with 12 bases spanning the gap. CDR3 sequence (DNA): TGCAGTGCTATGCGGGACCCCGCCTACAATGAGCAGTTCTTC. This gives the protein CSAMRDPAYNEQFF.

Ten or more counts support this clonotype. CDR3 amino acids: CASSSGTGPDTQYF. In DNA form, the CDR3 reads TGTGCCAGCAGCTCGGGCACAGGGCCAGATACGCAGTATTTT. The chain combines TRBV5-5 with TRBJ2-3; D is perhaps TRBD1 (6 bases). The CDR3 covers 14 residues. CDR1 is SGHKS and CDR2 is YYEKEE in the germline V gene (reference sequence). The V end lost 3 bases, the J end lost 4 bases, and 12 bases lay between the germline ends.